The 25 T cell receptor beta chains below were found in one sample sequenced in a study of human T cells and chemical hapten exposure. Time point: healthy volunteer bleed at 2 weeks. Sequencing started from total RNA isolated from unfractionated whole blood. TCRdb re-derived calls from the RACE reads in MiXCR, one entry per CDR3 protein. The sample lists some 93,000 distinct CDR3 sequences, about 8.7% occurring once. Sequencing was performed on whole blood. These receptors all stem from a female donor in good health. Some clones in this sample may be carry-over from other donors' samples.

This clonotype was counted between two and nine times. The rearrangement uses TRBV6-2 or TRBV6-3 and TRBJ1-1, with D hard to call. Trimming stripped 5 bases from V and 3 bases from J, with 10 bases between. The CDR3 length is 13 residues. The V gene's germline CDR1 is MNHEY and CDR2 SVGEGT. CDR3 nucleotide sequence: TGTGCCAGCAGTGATCGACAAGACACTGAAGCTTTCTTT. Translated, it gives CASSDRQDTEAFF.

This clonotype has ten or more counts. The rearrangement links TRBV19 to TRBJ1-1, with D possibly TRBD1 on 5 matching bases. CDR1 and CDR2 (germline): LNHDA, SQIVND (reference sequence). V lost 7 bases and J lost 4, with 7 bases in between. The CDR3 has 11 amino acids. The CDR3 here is CASTRGTEAFF. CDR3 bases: TGTGCCAGTACGAGGGGCACTGAAGCTTTCTTT.

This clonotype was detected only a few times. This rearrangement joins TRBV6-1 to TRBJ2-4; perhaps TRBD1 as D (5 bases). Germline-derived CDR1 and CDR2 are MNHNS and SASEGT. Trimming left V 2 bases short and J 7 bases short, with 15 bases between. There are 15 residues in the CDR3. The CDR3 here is CASSESEEGHNIQYF. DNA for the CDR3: TGTGCCAGCAGTGAATCTGAGGAAGGACACAACATTCAGTACTTC.

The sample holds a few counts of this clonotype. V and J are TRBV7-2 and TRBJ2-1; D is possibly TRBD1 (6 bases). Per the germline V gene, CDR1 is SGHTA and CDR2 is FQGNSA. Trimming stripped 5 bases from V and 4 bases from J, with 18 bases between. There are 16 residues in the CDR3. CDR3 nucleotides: TGTGCCAGCAGCCCCAGGGGCGGGCCAGGTTACAATGAGCAGTTCTTC. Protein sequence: CASSPRGGPGYNEQFF.

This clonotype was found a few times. CDR3 nucleotide sequence: TGTGCCAGCAGTCTAAGGGGGGGCGAAGCTTTCTTT. Its protein is CASSLRGGEAFF. This chain links TRBV12-3 or TRBV12-4 with TRBJ1-1, with a tentative D call TRBD1 (6 bases). Trimming pared 5 bases from V and 8 bases from J, leaving 12 bases between. The CDR3 runs to 12 residues.

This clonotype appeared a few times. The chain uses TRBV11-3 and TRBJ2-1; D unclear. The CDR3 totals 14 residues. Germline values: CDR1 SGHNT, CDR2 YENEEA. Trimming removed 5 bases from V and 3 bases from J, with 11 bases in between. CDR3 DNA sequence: TGTGCCAGCAGCCATCGGTCCCACTACAATGAGCAGTTCTTC. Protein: CASSHRSHYNEQFF.

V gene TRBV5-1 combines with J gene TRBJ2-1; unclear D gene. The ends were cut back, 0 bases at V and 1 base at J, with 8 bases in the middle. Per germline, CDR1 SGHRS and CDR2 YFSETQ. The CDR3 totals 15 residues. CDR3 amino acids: CASSLDGFSYNEQFF. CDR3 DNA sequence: TGCGCCAGCAGCTTGGATGGGTTTTCCTACAATGAGCAGTTCTTC.

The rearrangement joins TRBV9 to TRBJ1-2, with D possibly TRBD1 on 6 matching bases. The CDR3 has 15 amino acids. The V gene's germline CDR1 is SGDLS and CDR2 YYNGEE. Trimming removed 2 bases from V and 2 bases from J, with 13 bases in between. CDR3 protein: CASSVTGTTNYGYTF. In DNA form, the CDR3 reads TGTGCCAGCAGCGTCACCGGGACAACCAACTATGGCTACACCTTC.

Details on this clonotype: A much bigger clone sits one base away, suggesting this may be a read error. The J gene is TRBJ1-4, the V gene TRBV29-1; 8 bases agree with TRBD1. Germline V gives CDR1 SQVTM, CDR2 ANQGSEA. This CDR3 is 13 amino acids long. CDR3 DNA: TGCAGCGTTGGGACAGGGTTGGGTGAAAAACTGTATTTT. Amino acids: CSVGTGLGEKLYF.

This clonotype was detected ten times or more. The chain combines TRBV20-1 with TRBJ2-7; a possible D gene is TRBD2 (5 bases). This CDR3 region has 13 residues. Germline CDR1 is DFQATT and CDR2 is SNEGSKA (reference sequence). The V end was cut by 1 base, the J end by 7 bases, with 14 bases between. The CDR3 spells CSARATRYREQYF. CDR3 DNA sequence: TGCAGTGCTAGAGCTACTAGATATCGGGAGCAGTACTTC.

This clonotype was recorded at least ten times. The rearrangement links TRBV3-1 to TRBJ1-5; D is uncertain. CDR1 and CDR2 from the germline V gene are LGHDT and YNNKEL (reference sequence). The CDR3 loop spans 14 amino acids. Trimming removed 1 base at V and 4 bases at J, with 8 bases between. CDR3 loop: CASSQGPTNQPQHF. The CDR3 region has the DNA TGTGCCAGCAGCCAAGGCCCGACGAATCAGCCCCAGCATTTT.

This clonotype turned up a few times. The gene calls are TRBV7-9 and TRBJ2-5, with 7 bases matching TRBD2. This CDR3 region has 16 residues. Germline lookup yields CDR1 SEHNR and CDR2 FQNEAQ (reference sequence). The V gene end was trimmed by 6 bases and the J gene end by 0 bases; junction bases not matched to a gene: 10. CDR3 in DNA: TGTGCCAGCAGTTGGAATAGCGGGTCGTACCAAGAGACCCAGTACTTC. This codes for CASSWNSGSYQETQYF.

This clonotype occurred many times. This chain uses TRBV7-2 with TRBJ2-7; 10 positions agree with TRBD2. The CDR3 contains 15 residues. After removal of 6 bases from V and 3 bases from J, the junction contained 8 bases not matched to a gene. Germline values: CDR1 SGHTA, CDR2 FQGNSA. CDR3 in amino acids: CASSPYSSGGYEQYF. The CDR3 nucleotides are TGTGCCAGCAGTCCATACTCTAGCGGGGGCTACGAGCAGTACTTC.

CDR3 amino acids: CASSLGSRAAQPQHF. In nucleotides, the CDR3 is TGTGCCAGCAGCTTAGGGTCTCGGGCCGCTCAGCCCCAGCATTTT. The chain is built from TRBV7-2 and TRBJ1-5; D is ambiguous. CDR1 and CDR2 (germline): SGHTA, FQGNSA. The V end was cut by 1 base, the J end by 6 bases, with 13 bases between. The CDR3 has 15 residues. The entire variable domain, with the rest obtained from reference TRBV7-2 and TRBJ1-5, is as follows: GAGVSQSPSNKVTEKGKDVELRCDPISGHTALYWYRQSLGQGLEFLIYFQGNSAPDKSGLPSDRFSAERTGGSVSTLTIQRTQQEDSAVYLCASSLGSRAAQPQHFGDGTRLSIL.

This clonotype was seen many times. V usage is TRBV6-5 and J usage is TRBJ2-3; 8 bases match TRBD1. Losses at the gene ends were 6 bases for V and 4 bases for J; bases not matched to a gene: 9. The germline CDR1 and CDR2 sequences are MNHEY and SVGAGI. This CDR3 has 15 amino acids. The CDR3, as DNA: TGTGCCAGCAGCCAATCGGACAGGGAAGCAGATACGCAGTATTTT. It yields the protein CASSQSDREADTQYF.

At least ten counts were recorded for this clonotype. The CDR3 DNA reads as TGTGCCAGCAGAGTAGCGGGGGCGAACACCGGGGAGCTGTTTTTT. Translating it yields CASRVAGANTGELFF. V and J are TRBV27 and TRBJ2-2; 9 nucleotides match TRBD2. CDR1 and CDR2 from the germline V gene are MNHEY and SMNVEV (reference sequence). The CDR3 is 15 residues long. V was clipped by 6 bases and J by 0 bases; unmatched bases: 2.

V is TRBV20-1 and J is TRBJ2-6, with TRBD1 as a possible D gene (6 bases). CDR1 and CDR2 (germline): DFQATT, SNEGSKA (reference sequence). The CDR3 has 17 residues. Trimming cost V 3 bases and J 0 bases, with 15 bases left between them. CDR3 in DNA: TGCAGTGCTAGTACAGGGTCCCCCCGCTCTGGGGCCAACGTCCTGACTTTC. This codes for CSASTGSPRSGANVLTF.

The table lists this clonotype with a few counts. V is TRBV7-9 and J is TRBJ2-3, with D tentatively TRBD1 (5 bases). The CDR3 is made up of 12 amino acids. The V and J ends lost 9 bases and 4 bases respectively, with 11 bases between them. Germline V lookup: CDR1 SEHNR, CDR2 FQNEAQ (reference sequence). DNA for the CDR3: TGTGCCAGTAGCAGGGTTTCAGATACGCAGTATTTT. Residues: CASSRVSDTQYF.

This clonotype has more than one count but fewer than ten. The CDR3 region is CASSQEVWRPNTIYF. The CDR3, as DNA: TGTGCCAGCAGCCAAGAAGTTTGGCGGCCAAACACCATATATTTT. This chain connects TRBV3-1 to TRBJ1-3; unclear D gene. Deletions cut 0 bases from V and 6 bases from J, with 12 bases between. Germline CDR1 is LGHDT and CDR2 is YNNKEL (reference sequence). The CDR3 totals 15 residues.

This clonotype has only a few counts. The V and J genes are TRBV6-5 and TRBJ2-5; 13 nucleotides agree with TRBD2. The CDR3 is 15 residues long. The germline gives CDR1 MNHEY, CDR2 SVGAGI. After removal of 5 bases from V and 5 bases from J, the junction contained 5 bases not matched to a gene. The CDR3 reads CASSATSGRSETQYF. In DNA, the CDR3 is TGTGCCAGCAGTGCGACTAGCGGGAGGAGTGAGACCCAGTACTTC.

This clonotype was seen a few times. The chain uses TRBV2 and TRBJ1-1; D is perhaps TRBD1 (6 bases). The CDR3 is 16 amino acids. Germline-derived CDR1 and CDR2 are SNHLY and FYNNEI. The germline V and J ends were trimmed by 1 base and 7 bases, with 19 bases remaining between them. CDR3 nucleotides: TGTGCCAGCAGTGAAGGAAGAAGTGGCCAGGGGAGTGAAGCTTTCTTT. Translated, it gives CASSEGRSGQGSEAFF.

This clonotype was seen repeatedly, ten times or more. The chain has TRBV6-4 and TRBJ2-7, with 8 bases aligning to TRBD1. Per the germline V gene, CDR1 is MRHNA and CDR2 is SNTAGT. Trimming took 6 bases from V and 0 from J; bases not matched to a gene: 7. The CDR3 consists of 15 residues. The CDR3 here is CASSPWDRSSYEQYF. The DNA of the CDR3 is TGTGCCAGCAGCCCTTGGGACAGGAGCTCCTACGAGCAGTACTTC.

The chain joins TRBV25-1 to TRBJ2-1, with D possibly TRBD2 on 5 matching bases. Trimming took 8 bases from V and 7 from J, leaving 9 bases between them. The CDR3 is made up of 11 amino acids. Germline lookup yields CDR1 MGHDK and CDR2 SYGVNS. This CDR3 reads CASPRTNEQFF. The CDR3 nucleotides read TGTGCCAGCCCCAGGACTAATGAGCAGTTCTTC.

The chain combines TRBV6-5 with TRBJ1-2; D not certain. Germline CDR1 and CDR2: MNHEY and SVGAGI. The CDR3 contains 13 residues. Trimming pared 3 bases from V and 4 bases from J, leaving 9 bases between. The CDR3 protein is CASSYSEFYGYTF. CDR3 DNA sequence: TGTGCCAGCAGTTATTCTGAGTTCTATGGCTACACCTTC.

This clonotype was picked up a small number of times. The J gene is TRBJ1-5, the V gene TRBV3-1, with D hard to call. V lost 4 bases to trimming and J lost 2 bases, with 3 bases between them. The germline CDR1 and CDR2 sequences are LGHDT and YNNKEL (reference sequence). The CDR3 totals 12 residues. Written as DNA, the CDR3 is TGTGCCAGCAGCCCCGGCAATCAGCCCCAGCATTTT. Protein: CASSPGNQPQHF. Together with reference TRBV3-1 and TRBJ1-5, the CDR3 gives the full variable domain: DTAVSQTPKYLVTQMGNDKSIKCEQNLGHDTMYWYKQDSKKFLKIMFSYNNKELIINETVPNRFSPKSPDKAHLNLHINSLELGDSAVYFCASSPGNQPQHFGDGTRLSIL.